Sequencing of this TCR beta chain was carried out in a study of cytomegalovirus exposure and HLA in healthy donors. The primer mix had 60 Vbeta and 13 Jbeta primers. Profiling relied on immunoSEQ multiplex PCR, and the TCRdb table lists in-frame clones only, not all of them. The sample gives around 90,000 clones, approximately 89% of which show up once; 9.2% is in the top ten. The germline gives CDR1 SQVTM, CDR2 ANQGSEA. The V end was cut by 7 bases, the J end by 3 bases, with 13 bases between. The CDR3 is 13 amino acids. Study results and caveats: According to an earlier analysis, most TCR beta V segments yielded productive rearrangements about 87% or about 30% of the time. A few CMV-associated chains were confirmed in vitro to be specific for CMV antigens. Later work found most CMV-associated TCR beta chains apparently HLA-restricted. It was reported that TCR beta sequences correctly inferred the HLA-A and HLA-B alleles for most subjects.

For this clone: Antigen specificity is unknown.

This sequence originates from a man aged 30 to 39 in good health and CMV-seropositive. The rearrangement uses TRBV29-1 and TRBJ2-1, with D possibly matching TRBD2 (5 bases). The material sequenced was PBMCs. The CDR3 DNA reads TGCAGCGCGAAAACCGCGGGCTACAATGAGCAGTTCTTC. Amino acids: CSAKTAGYNEQFF.